A selection of T cell receptor beta chains follows, all from one sample in a study of blood T cell repertoires in COVID-19. Generated by immunoSEQ multiplex PCR, the TCRdb table keeps only in-frame clones and is missing some. The data contain roughly 120,000 clones, 85% of them singletons. The sequenced sample was peripheral blood. These receptors were obtained from a human donor in a cohort sampled during active COVID-19. Both conserved end residues are part of each CDR3. Each record gives: V gene, clone size, D gene, J gene, CDR3 protein, CDR3 DNA. D genes are given only for firm matches. Clone size, where shown, is once, few, many, or a class for clones that have expanded.

TRBV12-5,.,TRBD1,TRBJ2-7,CASGSGTGAFSYEQYF,TGTGCTAGTGGGTCCGGGACAGGGGCTTTTTCCTACGAGCAGTACTTC
TRBV25-1,.,.,TRBJ1-5,CASSGGGSNQPQHF,TGTGCCAGCAGTGGGGGGGGAAGCAATCAGCCCCAGCATTTT
TRBV5-8,.,.,TRBJ2-5,CASSERFQETQYF,TGTGCCAGCAGCGAGCGGTTCCAAGAGACCCAGTACTTC
TRBV10-3,.,.,TRBJ2-1,CAISEDGGGKQFF,TGTGCCATCAGTGAGGACGGAGGCGGGAAGCAGTTCTTC
TRBV5-1,.,.,TRBJ2-1,CASSLETSSYNEQFF,TGCGCCAGCAGCTTGGAGACTAGCTCCTACAATGAGCAGTTCTTC
TRBV12-5,.,TRBD1,TRBJ2-5,CASGIGQVETQYF,TGTGCTAGTGGAATCGGACAGGTAGAGACCCAGTACTTC
TRBV2,.,TRBD1,TRBJ1-2,CASNTGTGGGYTF,TGTGCCAGCAATACCGGGACAGGGGGCGGCTACACCTTC
TRBV7-2,.,.,TRBJ1-5,CASSLAGHSNQPQHF,TGTGCCAGCAGCTTAGCGGGACATAGCAATCAGCCCCAGCATTTT
TRBV28,.,TRBD2,TRBJ2-7,CASSPGGEHEQYF,TGTGCCAGCAGCCCGGGGGGGGAGCACGAGCAGTACTTC
TRBV5-1,.,TRBD1,TRBJ2-7,CASSLGGQGYEQYF,TGCGCCAGCAGCTTGGGCGGACAGGGCTACGAGCAGTACTTC
TRBV6-5,.,TRBD1,TRBJ1-2,CASSYRTGVNGYTF,TGTGCCAGCAGTTACAGGACAGGGGTCAATGGCTACACCTTC
TRBV7-2,.,.,TRBJ1-5,CASSLSGTLSNQPQHF,TGTGCCAGCAGCTTGTCCGGGACACTTAGCAATCAGCCCCAGCATTTT
TRBV6-1,.,TRBD1,TRBJ1-4,CASSGGFGTGREKLFF,TGTGCCAGCAGTGGGGGGTTCGGGACAGGGCGTGAAAAACTGTTTTTT
TRBV6-5,.,.,TRBJ1-2,CASYRGGGYGYTF,TGTGCCAGCTACCGCGGGGGCGGGTATGGCTACACCTTC
TRBV18,few,.,TRBJ1-2,CASSPPGSGGYGYTF,TGTGCCAGCTCACCACCGGGATCGGGGGGCTATGGCTACACCTTC
TRBV19,.,.,TRBJ2-2,CASSFARDIGELFF,TGTGCCAGTAGTTTTGCCAGGGACATCGGGGAGCTGTTTTTT
TRBV12-2,.,.,TRBJ2-1,CASRLAGGSSNEQFF,TGTGCAAGTCGCTTAGCCGGGGGGAGCAGCAATGAGCAGTTCTTC
TRBV4-1,.,.,TRBJ1-3,CASSQAREGTIYF,TGCGCCAGCAGCCAAGCCAGGGAAGGTACCATATATTTT
TRBV6-5,.,.,TRBJ1-3,CASSLRESSGNTIYF,TGTGCCAGCAGCCTTAGGGAGTCCAGTGGAAACACCATATATTTT
TRBV28,.,TRBD2,TRBJ2-3,CASSSPAPSGGAGDTQYF,TGTGCCAGCAGCTCCCCGGCCCCAAGCGGGGGGGCAGGAGATACGCAGTATTTT
TRBV6-5,.,TRBD2,TRBJ2-2,CACASGGYTGELFF,TGTGCCTGCGCTAGCGGGGGCTACACCGGGGAGCTGTTTTTT
TRBV7-2,once,TRBD1,TRBJ1-5,CASSSRQGGFQPQHF,TGTGCCAGCAGCAGCCGACAGGGAGGATTTCAGCCCCAGCATTTT
TRBV5-1,.,TRBD1,TRBJ1-1,CASNIWTGSTEAFF,TGCGCCAGCAACATATGGACAGGGAGCACTGAAGCTTTCTTT